The 19 T cell receptor beta chains below all came from one sample that was sequenced in a study of blood T cell repertoires in COVID-19. TCRdb's table, derived via immunoSEQ multiplex PCR, lists solely in-frame clones and lacks some. Found here are some 250,000 clones, about 89% of them singletons; the top ten hold about 9.3%. The specimen was PBMCs or T cells enriched from blood (not recorded which). The receptors shown here come from a man aged 35 to 55 who had recovered from COVID-19.

The chain joins TRBV21-1 to TRBJ1-5. TRBV21-1 is described as a pseudogene. The CDR3 is made up of 13 amino acids. CDR3 residues: CATPREGNQPQHF. The CDR3 DNA reads as TGTGCCACCCCGAGGGAGGGCAATCAGCCCCAGCATTTT.

The chain combines TRBV7-3 with TRBJ2-1; the match to TRBD1 covers 7 bases. The germline CDR1 and CDR2 sequences are SGHTA and FQGTGA. V shed 4 bases, J shed 10 bases, and the junction held 13 bases outside the gene matches. The CDR3 extends over 15 amino acids. In DNA form, the CDR3 reads TGTGCCAGCAGCTCCCCGTCGCAGGGACAGTGGGAGCAGTTCTTC. Translated: CASSSPSQGQWEQFF.

The chain joins TRBV18 to TRBJ2-3, with D maybe TRBD2 (5 bases). This CDR3 is 14 amino acids long. Germline V gene sequence: CDR1 KGHSH, CDR2 LQKENI. With 3 bases removed from V and 8 bases from J, the gap between germline ends came to 15 bases. The CDR3 protein is CASSPTDWETTQYF. The CDR3 coding sequence is TGTGCCAGCTCACCTACGGACTGGGAGACTACGCAGTATTTT.

This clone has a single count. This chain links TRBV9 with TRBJ2-1, with D maybe TRBD2 (5 bases). The CDR3 has 17 amino acids. Germline V lookup: CDR1 SGDLS, CDR2 YYNGEE. V lost 0 bases and J 6 bases, leaving 19 bases between the germline ends. The CDR3 DNA is TGTGCCAGCAGCGTAGGAAATTCTCAAGAAAGCGGCAATGAGCAGTTCTTC. As protein: CASSVGNSQESGNEQFF.

This clone was observed a single time. The rearrangement joins TRBV7-2 to TRBJ2-3, with unresolved D. The CDR3 totals 15 residues. Germline-derived CDR1 and CDR2 are SGHTA and FQGNSA. The ends were cut back, 1 base at V and 6 bases at J, with 14 bases in the middle. This chain's CDR3 is CASSLVGLGEDTQYF. For the CDR3, the DNA is TGTGCCAGCAGCTTAGTTGGCCTAGGCGAGGATACGCAGTATTTT.

The V and J genes are TRBV7-2 and TRBJ2-3; 9 bases are a match to TRBD2. The V and J ends lost 1 base and 0 bases, in that order; junction bases with no gene match: 5. The CDR3 length is 17 residues. Per germline, CDR1 SGHTA and CDR2 FQGNSA. The CDR3 DNA reads as TGTGCCAGCAGCTTAGTTGCTAGCGGGGACAGCACAGATACGCAGTATTTT. This encodes CASSLVASGDSTDTQYF. Looking up the rest from reference TRBV7-2 and TRBJ2-3 gives the full variable domain: GAGVSQSPSNKVTEKGKDVELRCDPISGHTALYWYRQSLGQGLEFLIYFQGNSAPDKSGLPSDRFSAERTGGSVSTLTIQRTQQEDSAVYLCASSLVASGDSTDTQYFGPGTRLTVL.

The chain joins TRBV12-5 to TRBJ2-3, with D maybe TRBD1 (6 bases). Deletions cut 7 bases from V and 0 bases from J, with 11 bases between. Per the germline V gene, CDR1 is LGHNT and CDR2 is FRNRAP. The CDR3 runs to 14 residues. CDR3 region: CASAQQGSTDTQYF. CDR3 DNA sequence: TGTGCTAGTGCCCAACAGGGTAGCACAGATACGCAGTATTTT.

This chain links TRBV29-1 with TRBJ2-3; 11 bases are shared with TRBD2. CDR3 length: 17 residues. Trimming at V came to 3 bases and at J to 2 bases, leaving 10 bases not matched to a gene. Germline CDR1 is SQVTM and CDR2 is ANQGSEA. CDR3 bases: TGCAGCGTTGATCGGCACCTACTAGCGGGAGACACAGATACGCAGTATTTT. It translates to CSVDRHLLAGDTDTQYF.

The gene calls are TRBV11-2 and TRBJ2-5, with 14 bases that match TRBD2. The germline CDR1 and CDR2 sequences are SGHAT and FQNNGV. CDR3 length: 17 residues. V trimming: 4 bases; J trimming: 5 bases; junction bases outside the gene matches: 9. The chain's CDR3 is CASSSRSGTSGGETQYF. The CDR3 DNA is TGTGCCAGCAGCTCCCGAAGTGGGACTAGCGGGGGCGAGACCCAGTACTTC.

The chain recombines TRBV6-5 with TRBJ2-7, with 7 bases fitting TRBD1. J lost 6 bases, V lost 6 bases, and 8 bases had no gene match. The CDR3 sequence is 13 residues long. Germline CDR1 MNHEY, CDR2 SVGAGI. CDR3 nucleotides: TGTGCCAGCAGACCCAACAGGGGCAGCGAGCAGTACTTC. Amino acids: CASRPNRGSEQYF.

CDR3 in amino acids: CSVQRGRENEQFF. The CDR3 DNA sequence: TGCAGCGTCCAGCGGGGGCGGGAGAATGAGCAGTTCTTC. The chain couples TRBV29-1 to TRBJ2-1; TRBD2 aligns across 8 bases. Trimming at V came to 6 bases and at J to 7 bases, leaving 8 bases not matched to a gene. Germline V gene sequence: CDR1 SQVTM, CDR2 ANQGSEA. The length of the CDR3 is 13 residues.

This clone was seen just once. This chain links TRBV27 with TRBJ1-5; 7 nucleotides line up with TRBD1. V shed 6 bases, J shed 7 bases, and the junction held 9 bases outside the gene matches. CDR3 length equals 14 residues. Germline loops: CDR1 MNHEY, CDR2 SMNVEV (reference sequence). The CDR3 reads CASSSTGSWQPQHF. DNA for the CDR3: TGTGCCAGCAGCTCGACAGGGTCGTGGCAGCCCCAGCATTTT.

The V gene is TRBV12-3 or TRBV12-4, the J gene TRBJ1-1, with 7 bases matching TRBD1. The CDR3 totals 13 residues. Unmatched junction bases numbered 3, after V lost 8 bases and J lost 0 bases. The CDR3 sequence is CASGGGLNTEAFF. The CDR3 nucleotides are TGTGCCAGCGGAGGGGGCCTGAACACTGAAGCTTTCTTT.

J is TRBJ1-4 and V is TRBV19; D might be TRBD1 (6 bases). Germline V gene data show CDR1 as LNHDA and CDR2 as SQIVND (reference sequence). The CDR3 loop spans 15 amino acids. V shed 3 bases and J shed 4 bases, with 12 bases lying between them. The CDR3 DNA is TGTGCCAGTAGTATCGGGGCAGGGGTTAATGAAAAACTGTTTTTT. Translated: CASSIGAGVNEKLFF.

V and J are TRBV6-5 and TRBJ2-1; the match to TRBD1 covers 9 bases. Per the germline V gene, CDR1 is MNHEY and CDR2 is SVGAGI. CDR3 length: 14 amino acids. The J segment lost 7 bases and the V segment lost 6 bases, leaving 7 bases of the junction unmatched. The CDR3 region is CASRAIQGANEQFF. As DNA, the CDR3 is TGTGCCAGCAGGGCCATACAGGGGGCGAATGAGCAGTTCTTC.

A few counts support this clone. The rearrangement joins TRBV27 to TRBJ1-5; 8 bases agree with TRBD1. This CDR3 contains 16 residues. V shed 5 bases, J shed 2 bases, and the junction held 8 bases outside the gene matches. Germline V lookup: CDR1 MNHEY, CDR2 SMNVEV (reference sequence). The CDR3 here is CASSRTGFFGNQPQHF. In DNA, the CDR3 is TGTGCCAGCAGTCGGACAGGGTTTTTTGGCAATCAGCCCCAGCATTTT.

The genes are TRBV24-1 and TRBJ1-5, with TRBD1 matching 9 bases. V trimming: 6 bases; J trimming: 0 bases; junction bases outside the gene matches: 11. Germline values: CDR1 KGHDR, CDR2 SFDVKD. This CDR3 has 18 amino acids. The chain's CDR3 is CATSPTGGGFVSNQPQHF. The CDR3 region has the DNA TGTGCCACCAGTCCGACAGGGGGTGGTTTTGTTAGCAATCAGCCCCAGCATTTT.

This clone was observed a single time. The V gene is TRBV4-3, the J gene TRBJ2-3, with TRBD2 identical over 8 bases. Germline lookup yields CDR1 LGHNA and CDR2 YSLEER. The CDR3 has 17 residues. Losses at the gene ends were 4 bases for V and 0 bases for J; bases not matched to a gene: 9. CDR3 in amino acids: CASSPGTSGPSTDTQYF. CDR3 nucleotide sequence: TGCGCCAGCAGCCCAGGAACTAGCGGCCCTAGCACAGATACGCAGTATTTT.

This clone occurred a few times. The chain joins TRBV11-2 to TRBJ2-5; D is undetermined. The V gene lost 5 bases and the J gene lost 4 bases, with 8 bases spanning the gap. Germline V lookup: CDR1 SGHAT, CDR2 FQNNGV. There are 12 residues in the CDR3. As DNA, the CDR3 is TGTGCCAGCAGCCCATCGGGAGAGACCCAGTACTTC. Its protein is CASSPSGETQYF.